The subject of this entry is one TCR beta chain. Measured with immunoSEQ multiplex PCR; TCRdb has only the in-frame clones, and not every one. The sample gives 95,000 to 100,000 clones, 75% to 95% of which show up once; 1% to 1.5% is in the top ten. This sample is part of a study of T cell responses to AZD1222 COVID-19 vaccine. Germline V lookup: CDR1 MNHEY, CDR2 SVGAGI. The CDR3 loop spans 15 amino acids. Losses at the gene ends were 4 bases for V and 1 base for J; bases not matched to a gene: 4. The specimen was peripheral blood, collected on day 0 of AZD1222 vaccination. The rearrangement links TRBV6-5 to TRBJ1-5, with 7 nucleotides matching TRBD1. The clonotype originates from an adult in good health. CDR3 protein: CASSWQGVSNQPQHF. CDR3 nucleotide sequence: TGTGCCAGCAGTTGGCAGGGGGTGAGCAATCAGCCCCAGCATTTT.